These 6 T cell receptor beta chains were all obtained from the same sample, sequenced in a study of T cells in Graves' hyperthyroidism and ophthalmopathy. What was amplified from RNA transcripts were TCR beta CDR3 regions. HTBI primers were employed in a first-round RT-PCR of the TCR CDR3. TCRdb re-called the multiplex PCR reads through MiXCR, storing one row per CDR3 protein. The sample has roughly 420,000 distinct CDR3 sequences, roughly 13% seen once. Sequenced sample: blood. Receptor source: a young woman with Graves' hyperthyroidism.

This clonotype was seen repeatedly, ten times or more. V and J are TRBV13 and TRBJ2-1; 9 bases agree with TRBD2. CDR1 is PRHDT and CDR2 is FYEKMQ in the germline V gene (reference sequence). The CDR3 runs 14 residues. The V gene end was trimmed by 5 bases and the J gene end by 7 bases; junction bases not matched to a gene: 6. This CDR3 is CASSQISGSNEQFF. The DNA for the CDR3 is TGTGCCAGCAGCCAGATTAGCGGGAGTAATGAGCAGTTCTTC.

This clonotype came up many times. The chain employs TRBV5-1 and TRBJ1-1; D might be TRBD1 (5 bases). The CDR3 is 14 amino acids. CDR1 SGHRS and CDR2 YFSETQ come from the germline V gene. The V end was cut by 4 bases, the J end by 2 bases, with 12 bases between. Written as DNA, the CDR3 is TGCGCCAGCAGCCCAAGTACAGGAAACACTGAAGCTTTCTTT. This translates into CASSPSTGNTEAFF.

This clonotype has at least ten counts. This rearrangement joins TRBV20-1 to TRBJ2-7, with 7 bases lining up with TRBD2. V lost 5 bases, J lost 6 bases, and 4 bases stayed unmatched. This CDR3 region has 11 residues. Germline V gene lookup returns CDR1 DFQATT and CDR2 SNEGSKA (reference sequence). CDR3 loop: CSAVREGEQYF. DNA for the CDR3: TGCAGTGCTGTAAGGGAGGGCGAGCAGTACTTC.

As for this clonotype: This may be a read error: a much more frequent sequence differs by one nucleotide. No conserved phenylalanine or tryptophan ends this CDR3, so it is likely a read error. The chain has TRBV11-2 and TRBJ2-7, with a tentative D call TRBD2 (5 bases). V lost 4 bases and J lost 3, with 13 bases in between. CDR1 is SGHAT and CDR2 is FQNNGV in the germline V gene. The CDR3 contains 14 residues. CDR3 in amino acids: CASSYDGEVYEQYL. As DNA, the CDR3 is TGTGCCAGCAGCTACGACGGGGAAGTCTACGAGCAGTACCTC.

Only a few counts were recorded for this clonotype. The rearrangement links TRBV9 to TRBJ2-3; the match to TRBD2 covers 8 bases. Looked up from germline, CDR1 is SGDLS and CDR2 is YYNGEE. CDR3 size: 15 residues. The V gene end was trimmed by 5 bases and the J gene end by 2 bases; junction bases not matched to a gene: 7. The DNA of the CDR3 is TGTGCCAGCAGTCCCAGCGGGAGTTACACAGATACGCAGTATTTT. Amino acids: CASSPSGSYTDTQYF.

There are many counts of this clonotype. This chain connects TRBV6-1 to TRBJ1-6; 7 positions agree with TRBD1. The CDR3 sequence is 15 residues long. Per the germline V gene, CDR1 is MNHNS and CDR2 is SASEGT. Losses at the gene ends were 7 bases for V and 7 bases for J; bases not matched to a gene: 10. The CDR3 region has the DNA TGTGCCAGCAACTCCTTGGGACAGTCGAATTCACCCCTCCACTTT. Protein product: CASNSLGQSNSPLHF.